These T cell receptor beta chains were read from a single sample in a study of blood T cell repertoires in COVID-19. The protocol was immunoSEQ multiplex PCR, while the TCRdb copy is restricted to in-frame clones and leaves out a portion. The data contain about 240,000 clones, approximately 80% of them singletons. What was sequenced was peripheral blood. The source of these receptors is a woman aged 80 or over with acute or convalescent COVID-19. Both conserved end residues are part of each CDR3. Where a row states a size, it is once, few, many or the class of an expanded clone; other rows omit it.

v_gene	abundance	j_gene	CDR3aa
TRBV18	NA	TRBJ2-5	CASSPFEGVETQYF
TRBV27	many	TRBJ1-2	CASSLRGQGASYGYTF
TRBV27	NA	TRBJ2-5	CASSLSTSGGRETQYF
TRBV5-4	NA	TRBJ1-1	CASSFDVAGAKTEAFF
TRBV28	NA	TRBJ1-5	CASSSQGRQGLDQPQHF
TRBV28	NA	TRBJ2-7	CASSLTYPSPLEQYF
TRBV18	NA	TRBJ1-4	CASSRGQGTNEKLFF
TRBV2	NA	TRBJ2-6	CASRPQGSGANVLTF
TRBV21-1	NA	TRBJ1-5	CASSIQKLDRDGSNQPQHF
TRBV9	once	TRBJ2-6	CASSSRTGPLSGANVLTF
TRBV28	NA	TRBJ1-5	CASRLPGVSSNQPQHF
TRBV6-6	NA	TRBJ2-5	CASGGLTGETQYF
TRBV9	NA	TRBJ1-4	CASSVGPETNEKLFF
TRBV7-9	NA	TRBJ2-2	CASSLVGVELFF
TRBV6-1	NA	TRBJ1-5	CASSGSGRAGNQPQHF
TRBV2	NA	TRBJ1-5	CASSEARGGGNQPQHF